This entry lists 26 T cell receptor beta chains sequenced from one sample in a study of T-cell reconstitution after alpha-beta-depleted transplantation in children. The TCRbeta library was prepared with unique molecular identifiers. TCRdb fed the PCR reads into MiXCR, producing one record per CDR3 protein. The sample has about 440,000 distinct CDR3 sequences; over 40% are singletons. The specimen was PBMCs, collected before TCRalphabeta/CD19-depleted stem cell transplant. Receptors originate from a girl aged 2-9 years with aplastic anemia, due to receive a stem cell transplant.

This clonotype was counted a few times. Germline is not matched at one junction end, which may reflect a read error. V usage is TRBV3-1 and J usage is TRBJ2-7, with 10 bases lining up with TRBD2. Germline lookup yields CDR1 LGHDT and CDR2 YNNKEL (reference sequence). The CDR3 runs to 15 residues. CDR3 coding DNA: TGTGCCAGCAGTCAAGCGGGAGGGGGATTGGACGAGCAGTACTTC. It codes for CASSQAGGGLDEQYF.

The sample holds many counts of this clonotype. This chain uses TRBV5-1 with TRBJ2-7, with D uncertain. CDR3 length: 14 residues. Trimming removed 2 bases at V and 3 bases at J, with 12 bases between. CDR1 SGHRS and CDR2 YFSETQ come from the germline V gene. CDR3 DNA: TGCGCCAGCAGCTTTGGGTACGGCCTCTACGAGCAGTACTTC. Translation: CASSFGYGLYEQYF.

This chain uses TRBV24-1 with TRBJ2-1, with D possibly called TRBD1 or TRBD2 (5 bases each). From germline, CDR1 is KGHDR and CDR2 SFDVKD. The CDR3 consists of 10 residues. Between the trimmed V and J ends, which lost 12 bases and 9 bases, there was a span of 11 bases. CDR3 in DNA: TGTGCCGTCGGGGCGGTTGAGCAGTTCTTC. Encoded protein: CAVGAVEQFF.

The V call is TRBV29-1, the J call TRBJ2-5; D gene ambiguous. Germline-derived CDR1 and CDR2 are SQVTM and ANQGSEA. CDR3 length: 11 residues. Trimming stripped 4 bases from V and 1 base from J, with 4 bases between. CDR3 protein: CSVVSQETQYF. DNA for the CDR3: TGCAGCGTTGTAAGCCAAGAGACCCAGTACTTC.

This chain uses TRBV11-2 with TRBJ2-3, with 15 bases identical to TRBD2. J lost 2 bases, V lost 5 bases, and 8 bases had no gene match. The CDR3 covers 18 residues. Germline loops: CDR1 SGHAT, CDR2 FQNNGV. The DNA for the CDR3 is TGTGCCAGCAGCGGGACTAGCGGGGGGCAAGGGGCCACAGATACGCAGTATTTT. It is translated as CASSGTSGGQGATDTQYF.

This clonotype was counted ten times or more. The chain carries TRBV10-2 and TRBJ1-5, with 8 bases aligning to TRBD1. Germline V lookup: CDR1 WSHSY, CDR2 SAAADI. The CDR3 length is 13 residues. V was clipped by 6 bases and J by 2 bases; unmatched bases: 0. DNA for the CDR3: TGCGCCAGCAGGACAGGGGGCAATCAGCCCCAGCATTTT. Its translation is CASRTGGNQPQHF.

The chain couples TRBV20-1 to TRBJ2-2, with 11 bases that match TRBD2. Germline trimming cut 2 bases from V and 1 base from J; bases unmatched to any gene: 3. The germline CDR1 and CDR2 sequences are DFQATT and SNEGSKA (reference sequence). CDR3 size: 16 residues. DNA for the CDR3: TGCAGTGCTAGAAGGCTAGCGGGAGGGAACACCGGGGAGCTGTTTTTT. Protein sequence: CSARRLAGGNTGELFF.

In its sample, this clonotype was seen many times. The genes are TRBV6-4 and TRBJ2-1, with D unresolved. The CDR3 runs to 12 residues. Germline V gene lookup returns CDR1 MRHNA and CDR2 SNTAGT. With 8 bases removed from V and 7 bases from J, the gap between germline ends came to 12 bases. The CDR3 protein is CASFMCINEQFF. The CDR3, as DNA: TGTGCCAGCTTCATGTGCATAAATGAGCAGTTCTTC.

The CDR3: CASIPGQGVGQPQHF. CDR3 sequence (DNA): TGTGCCAGCATACCGGGACAGGGGGTTGGTCAGCCCCAGCATTTT. The chain couples TRBV6-1 to TRBJ1-5; 11 bases align to TRBD1. Germline CDR1 reads MNHNS; CDR2 reads SASEGT. The CDR3 totals 15 residues. Trimming took 7 bases from V and 6 from J; bases not matched to a gene: 8.

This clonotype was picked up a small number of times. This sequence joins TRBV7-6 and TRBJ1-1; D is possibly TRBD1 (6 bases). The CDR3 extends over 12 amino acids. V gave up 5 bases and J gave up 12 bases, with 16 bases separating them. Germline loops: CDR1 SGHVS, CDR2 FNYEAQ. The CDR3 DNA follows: TGTGCCAGCAGCATACAGGGAGGAGAGCCTTTCTTT. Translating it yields CASSIQGGEPFF.

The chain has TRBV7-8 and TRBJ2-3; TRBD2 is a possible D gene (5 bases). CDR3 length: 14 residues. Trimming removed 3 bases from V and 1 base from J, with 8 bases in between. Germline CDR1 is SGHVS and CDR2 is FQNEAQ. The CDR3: CASSFFSGTDTQYF. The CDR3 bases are TGTGCCAGCAGCTTTTTTAGCGGCACAGATACGCAGTATTTT.

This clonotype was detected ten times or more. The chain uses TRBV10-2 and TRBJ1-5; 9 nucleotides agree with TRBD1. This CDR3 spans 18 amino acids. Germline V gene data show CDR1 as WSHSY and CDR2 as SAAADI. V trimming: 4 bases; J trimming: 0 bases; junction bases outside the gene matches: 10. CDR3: CASSGETGGGYSNQPQHF. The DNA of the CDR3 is TGCGCCAGCAGTGGCGAGACAGGGGGTGGATATAGCAATCAGCCCCAGCATTTT.

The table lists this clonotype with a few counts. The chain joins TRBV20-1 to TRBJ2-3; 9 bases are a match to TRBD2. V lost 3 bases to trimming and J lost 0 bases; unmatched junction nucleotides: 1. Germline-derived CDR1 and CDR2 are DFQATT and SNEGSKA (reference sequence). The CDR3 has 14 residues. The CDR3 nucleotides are TGCAGTGCTAGGGCGGGAGGGAGCACAGATACGCAGTATTTT. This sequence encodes CSARAGGSTDTQYF.

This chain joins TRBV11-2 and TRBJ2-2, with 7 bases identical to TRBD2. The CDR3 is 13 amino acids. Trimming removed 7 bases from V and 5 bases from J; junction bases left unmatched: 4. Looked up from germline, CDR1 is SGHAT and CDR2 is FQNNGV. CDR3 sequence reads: CASTSGGTGELFF. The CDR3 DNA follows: TGTGCCAGCACCTCCGGGGGGACCGGGGAGCTGTTTTTT.

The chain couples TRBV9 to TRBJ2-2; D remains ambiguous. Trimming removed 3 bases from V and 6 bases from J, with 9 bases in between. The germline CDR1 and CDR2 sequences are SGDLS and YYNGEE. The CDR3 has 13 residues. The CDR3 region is CASSAAGAGELFF. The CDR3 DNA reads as TGTGCCAGCAGCGCCGCCGGCGCCGGGGAGCTGTTTTTT.

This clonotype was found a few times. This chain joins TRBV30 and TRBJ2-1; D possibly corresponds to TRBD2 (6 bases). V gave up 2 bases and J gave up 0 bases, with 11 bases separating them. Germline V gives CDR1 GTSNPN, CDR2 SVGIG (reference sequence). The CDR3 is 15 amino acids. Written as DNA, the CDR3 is TGTGCCTGGAGTTATAGCGGAAGCTCCTACAATGAGCAGTTCTTC. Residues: CAWSYSGSSYNEQFF. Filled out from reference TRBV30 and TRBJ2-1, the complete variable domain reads SQTIHQWPATLVQPVGSPLSLECTVEGTSNPNLYWYRQAAGRGLQLLFYSVGIGQISSEVPQNLSASRPQDRQFILSSKKLLLSDSGFYLCAWSYSGSSYNEQFFGPGTRLTVL.

CDR3 DNA: TGTGCCACCAGCAGGGAGGTTACTAGGACCGGGGAGCTGTTTTTT. Translation: CATSREVTRTGELFF. The chain is built from TRBV15 and TRBJ2-2, with D maybe TRBD2 (5 bases). Germline loops: CDR1 LNHNV, CDR2 YYDKDF (reference sequence). The V end was cut by 3 bases, the J end by 5 bases, with 13 bases between. This CDR3 has 15 amino acids.

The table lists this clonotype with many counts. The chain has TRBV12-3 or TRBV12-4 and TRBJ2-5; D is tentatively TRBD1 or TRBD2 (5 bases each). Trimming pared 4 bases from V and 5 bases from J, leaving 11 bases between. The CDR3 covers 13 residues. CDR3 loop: CASSWDARETQYF. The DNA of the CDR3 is TGTGCCAGCAGTTGGGACGCCCGGGAGACCCAGTACTTC.

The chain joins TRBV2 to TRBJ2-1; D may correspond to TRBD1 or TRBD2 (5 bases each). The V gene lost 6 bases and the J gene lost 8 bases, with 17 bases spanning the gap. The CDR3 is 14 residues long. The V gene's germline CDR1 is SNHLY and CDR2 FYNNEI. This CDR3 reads CASRPGRPLDEQFF. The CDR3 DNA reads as TGTGCCAGCAGACCGGGACGGCCTTTGGATGAGCAGTTCTTC. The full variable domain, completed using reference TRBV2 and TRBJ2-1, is EPEVTQTPSHQVTQMGQEVILRCVPISNHLYFYWYRQILGQKVEFLVSFYNNEISEKSEIFDDQFSVERPDGSNFTLKIRSTKLEDSAMYFCASRPGRPLDEQFFGPGTRLTVL.

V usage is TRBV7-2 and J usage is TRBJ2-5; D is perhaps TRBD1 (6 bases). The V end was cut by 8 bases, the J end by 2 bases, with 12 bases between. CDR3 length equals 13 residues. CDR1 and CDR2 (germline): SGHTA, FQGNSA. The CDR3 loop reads CASSMGAQETQYF. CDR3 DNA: TGTGCCAGCTCCATGGGGGCGCAAGAGACCCAGTACTTC.

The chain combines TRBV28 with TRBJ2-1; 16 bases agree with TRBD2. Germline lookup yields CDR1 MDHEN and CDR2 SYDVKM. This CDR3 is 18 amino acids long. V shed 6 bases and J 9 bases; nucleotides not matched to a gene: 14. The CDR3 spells CASSPLFGTSGRAIEQFF. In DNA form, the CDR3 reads TGTGCCAGCAGCCCCTTATTCGGGACTAGCGGGAGGGCCATTGAGCAGTTCTTC.

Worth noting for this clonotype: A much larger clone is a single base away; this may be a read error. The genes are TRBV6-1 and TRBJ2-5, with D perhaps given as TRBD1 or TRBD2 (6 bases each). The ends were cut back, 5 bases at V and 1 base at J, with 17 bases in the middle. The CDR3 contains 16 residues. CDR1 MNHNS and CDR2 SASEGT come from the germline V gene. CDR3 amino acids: CASSLALEGGQETQYF. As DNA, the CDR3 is TGTGCCAGCAGTCTTGCGTTAGAGGGGGGCCAAGAGACCCAGTACTTC.

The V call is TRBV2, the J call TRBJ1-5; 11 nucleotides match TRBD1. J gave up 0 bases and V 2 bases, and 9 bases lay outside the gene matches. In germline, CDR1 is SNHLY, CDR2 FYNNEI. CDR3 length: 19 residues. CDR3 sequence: CASSETIGTGGYSNQPQHF. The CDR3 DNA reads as TGTGCCAGCAGTGAAACTATCGGGACAGGGGGATATAGCAATCAGCCCCAGCATTTT.

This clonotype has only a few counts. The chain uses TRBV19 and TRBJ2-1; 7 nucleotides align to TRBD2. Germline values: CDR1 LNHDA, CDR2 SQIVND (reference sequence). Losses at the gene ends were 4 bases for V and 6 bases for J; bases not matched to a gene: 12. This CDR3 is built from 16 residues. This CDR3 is CASSSAAGDWINEQFF. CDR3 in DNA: TGTGCCAGTAGTAGCGCGGCGGGAGATTGGATCAATGAGCAGTTCTTC.

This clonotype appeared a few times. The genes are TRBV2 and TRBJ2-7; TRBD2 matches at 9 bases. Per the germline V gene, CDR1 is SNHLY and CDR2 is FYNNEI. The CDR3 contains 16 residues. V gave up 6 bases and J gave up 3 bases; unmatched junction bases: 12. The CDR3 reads CASSASGIESGYEQYF. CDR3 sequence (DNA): TGTGCCAGCAGCGCTAGCGGGATAGAGTCTGGCTACGAGCAGTACTTC.

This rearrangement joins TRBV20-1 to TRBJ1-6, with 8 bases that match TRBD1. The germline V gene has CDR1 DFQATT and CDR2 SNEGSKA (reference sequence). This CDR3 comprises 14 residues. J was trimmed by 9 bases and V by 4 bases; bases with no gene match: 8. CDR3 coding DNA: TGCAGTGCTACGGCGACAGGGACAGGTTCACCCCTCCACTTT. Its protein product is CSATATGTGSPLHF.